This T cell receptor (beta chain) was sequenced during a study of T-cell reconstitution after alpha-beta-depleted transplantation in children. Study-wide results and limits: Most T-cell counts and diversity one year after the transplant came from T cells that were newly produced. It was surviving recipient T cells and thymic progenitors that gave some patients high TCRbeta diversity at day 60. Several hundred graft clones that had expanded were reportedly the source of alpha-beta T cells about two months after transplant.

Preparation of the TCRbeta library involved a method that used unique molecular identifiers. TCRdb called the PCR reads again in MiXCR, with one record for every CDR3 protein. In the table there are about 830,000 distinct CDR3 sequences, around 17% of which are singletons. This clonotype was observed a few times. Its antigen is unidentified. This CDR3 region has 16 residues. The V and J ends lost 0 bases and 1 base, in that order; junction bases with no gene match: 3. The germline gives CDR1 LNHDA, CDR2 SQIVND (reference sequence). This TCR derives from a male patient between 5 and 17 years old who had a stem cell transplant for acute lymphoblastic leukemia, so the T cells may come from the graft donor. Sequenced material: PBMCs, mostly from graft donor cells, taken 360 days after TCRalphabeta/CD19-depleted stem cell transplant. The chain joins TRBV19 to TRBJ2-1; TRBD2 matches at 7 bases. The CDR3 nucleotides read TGTGCCAGTAGTATAGACGGCGGGAGATCCTACAATGAGCAGTTCTTC. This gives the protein CASSIDGGRSYNEQFF.